The 14 T cell receptor beta chains below come from one sample, sequenced in a study of technical replicates of blood from a few donors. The assay was immunoSEQ multiplex PCR, and TCRdb's table has in-frame clones only and misses some. The sample consists of tens of thousands of clones, approximately 90% of them appearing once. Sequenced: PBMCs. The receptor set was obtained from a human donor in good health. Some clones in this sample may be carry-over from other donors' samples.

This chain uses TRBV4-3 with TRBJ2-7; the D gene is possibly TRBD1 (6 bases). Per germline, CDR1 LGHNA and CDR2 YSLEER. Trimming cost V 1 base and J 2 bases, with 12 bases left between them. CDR3 length: 15 residues. In DNA form, the CDR3 reads TGCGCCAGCAGCCAAGGTGGGGGCCCCACCTACGAGCAGTACTTC. Translation gives CASSQGGGPTYEQYF.

This clone was observed a few times. The gene calls are TRBV27 and TRBJ2-7; 7 bases agree with TRBD2. The CDR3 covers 16 residues. Trimming at V came to 0 bases and at J to 2 bases, leaving 7 bases not matched to a gene. Germline CDR1 is MNHEY and CDR2 is SMNVEV (reference sequence). The CDR3 is CASSLSPSGLPYEQYF. CDR3 nucleotide sequence: TGTGCCAGCAGTTTATCACCTAGCGGCCTTCCCTACGAGCAGTACTTC.

The chain uses TRBV7-9 and TRBJ1-4; 8 positions agree with TRBD1. Germline CDR1 and CDR2: SEHNR and FQNEAQ (reference sequence). The ends lost 0 bases at V and 3 bases at J; junction bases unmatched: 0. This CDR3 has 15 amino acids. CDR3 sequence: CASSLATGANEKLFF. The CDR3 coding sequence is TGTGCCAGCAGCTTAGCGACAGGGGCTAATGAAAAACTGTTTTTT.

The V and J genes are TRBV7-9 and TRBJ2-7; TRBD2 aligns across 10 bases. The ends lost 5 bases at V and 1 base at J; junction bases unmatched: 5. This CDR3 is built from 15 residues. Germline CDR1 SEHNR, CDR2 FQNEAQ (reference sequence). CDR3 bases: TGTGCCAGCAGCGACGCTAGCGGGAGATCCTACGAGCAGTACTTC. Translated, it gives CASSDASGRSYEQYF.

This chain joins TRBV7-9 and TRBJ2-3, with D perhaps TRBD2 (7 bases). V was shortened by 0 bases and J by 5 bases, with 9 bases between the two germline ends. The germline CDR1 and CDR2 sequences are SEHNR and FQNEAQ (reference sequence). This CDR3 contains 14 residues. The CDR3 DNA reads as TGTGCCAGCAGCTTAGCGGGGGGGCTAGATACGCAGTATTTT. It yields the protein CASSLAGGLDTQYF.

The chain has TRBV4-1 and TRBJ2-7; D unresolved. V lost 0 bases to trimming and J lost 4 bases, with 13 bases between them. CDR1 is MGHRA, CDR2 YSYEKL, per germline. The CDR3 has 15 amino acids. CDR3 DNA sequence: TGCGCCAGCAGCCAAGAGAGGAGAGCAACTTACGAGCAGTACTTC. The encoded protein is CASSQERRATYEQYF.

The chain links TRBV18 to TRBJ2-7; D gene ambiguous. Germline values: CDR1 KGHSH, CDR2 LQKENI. The ends were cut back, 6 bases at V and 5 bases at J, with 17 bases in the middle. The length of the CDR3 is 14 residues. DNA for the CDR3: TGTGCCAGCTCCCCGTCCGGCGGCGTACACGAGCAGTACTTC. The encoded protein is CASSPSGGVHEQYF.

This chain joins TRBV19 and TRBJ1-2, with 7 bases lining up with TRBD1. This CDR3 contains 14 residues. The V gene's germline CDR1 is LNHDA and CDR2 SQIVND (reference sequence). After removal of 3 bases from V and 2 bases from J, the junction contained 3 bases not matched to a gene. In nucleotides, the CDR3 is TGTGCCAGTAGTATTTCGACAGGGAACTATGGCTACACCTTC. Amino acids: CASSISTGNYGYTF.

This chain joins TRBV5-1 and TRBJ1-1; D perhaps matches TRBD1 (5 bases). From germline, CDR1 is SGHRS and CDR2 YFSETQ. CDR3 size: 15 residues. Trimming shortened V by 0 bases and J by 4 bases, and 13 bases separated the two germline ends. The CDR3 protein is CASSLDRGWGTEAFF. CDR3 DNA sequence: TGCGCCAGCAGCTTGGATAGGGGCTGGGGCACTGAAGCTTTCTTT. Filled out from reference TRBV5-1 and TRBJ1-1, the complete variable domain reads KAGVTQTPRYLIKTRGQQVTLSCSPISGHRSVSWYQQTPGQGLQFLFEYFSETQRNKGNFPGRFSGRQFSNSRSEMNVSTLELGDSALYLCASSLDRGWGTEAFFGQGTRLTVV.

V usage is TRBV5-4 and J usage is TRBJ1-1, with 10 nucleotides matching TRBD1. V lost 4 bases to trimming and J lost 0 bases; unmatched junction nucleotides: 9. The germline V gene has CDR1 SGHNT and CDR2 YYREEE (reference sequence). The CDR3 is 17 amino acids. CDR3 residues: CASSNRPGQGLNTEAFF. CDR3 bases: TGTGCCAGCAGCAACCGACCGGGACAGGGGTTGAACACTGAAGCTTTCTTT.

V and J are TRBV6-5 and TRBJ2-7; no clear D. There are 15 residues in the CDR3. CDR1 MNHEY and CDR2 SVGAGI come from the germline V gene. V lost 0 bases and J lost 0, with 9 bases in between. Here the CDR3 reads CASSYSNTGSYEQYF. Written as DNA, the CDR3 is TGTGCCAGCAGTTACTCGAATACCGGCTCCTACGAGCAGTACTTC.

This clone was found a few times. J is TRBJ2-3 and V is TRBV29-1, with 10 nucleotides matching TRBD2. Looked up from germline, CDR1 is SQVTM and CDR2 is ANQGSEA. This CDR3 is built from 16 residues. J gave up 1 base and V 0 bases, and 4 bases lay outside the gene matches. CDR3 nucleotides: TGCAGCGTTGAAGATTGGCTAGCGGGGGGCACAGATACGCAGTATTTT. It encodes CSVEDWLAGGTDTQYF.

This clone has only one observation. The chain joins TRBV4-3 to TRBJ2-2; 14 bases are a match to TRBD2. Unmatched junction bases numbered 8, after V lost 5 bases and J lost 3 bases. This CDR3 comprises 18 residues. Germline CDR1 and CDR2: LGHNA and YSLEER. CDR3 protein: CASSARLAGGPDTGELFF. CDR3 nucleotides: TGCGCCAGCAGCGCCCGACTAGCGGGGGGGCCAGACACCGGGGAGCTGTTTTTT.

This clone was found a few times. J is TRBJ2-3 and V is TRBV4-3, with D uncertain. Trimming stripped 0 bases from V and 1 base from J, with 8 bases between. Germline CDR1 is LGHNA and CDR2 is YSLEER. The CDR3 extends over 15 amino acids. CDR3 residues: CASSQERTRTDTQYF. The CDR3 DNA reads as TGCGCCAGCAGCCAAGAGCGCACCCGCACAGATACGCAGTATTTT.